Presented here are 20 T cell receptor beta chains from one specimen sequenced in a study of blood T cell repertoires in COVID-19. This table comes from immunoSEQ multiplex PCR, and its TCRdb copy is limited to in-frame clones, with some not included. The sample lists about 210,000 clones; around nine tenths were seen once. Sample: PBMCs or T cells enriched from blood (not recorded which). These receptors were taken from a man aged 25 to 40 in a cohort exposed to, infected with or recovered from COVID-19 (not recorded which).

This clone was seen only once. This chain uses TRBV28 with TRBJ1-6; 8 nucleotides line up with TRBD1. Unmatched junction bases numbered 11, after V lost 6 bases and J lost 7 bases. The V gene's germline CDR1 is MDHEN and CDR2 SYDVKM. The CDR3 runs to 16 residues. This CDR3 reads CASSHRTGRGNSPLHF. The DNA for the CDR3 is TGTGCCAGCAGCCACCGGACAGGGAGGGGGAATTCACCCCTCCACTTT.

In this sample, this clone turned up once. The rearrangement links TRBV4-1 to TRBJ2-1, with 9 bases lining up with TRBD2. The length of the CDR3 is 15 residues. Germline lookup yields CDR1 MGHRA and CDR2 YSYEKL. The junction had 8 bases not matched to a gene; V was cut back by 4 bases and J by 7 bases. DNA of the CDR3: TGCGCCAGCAGCCTAGGGCTAGCGGGGTCGAATGAGCAGTTCTTC. Amino acids: CASSLGLAGSNEQFF.

This clone was seen a single time. V is TRBV11-2 and J is TRBJ2-1; possible D gene TRBD2, 6 bases. Trimming pared 5 bases from V and 2 bases from J, leaving 13 bases between. From germline, CDR1 is SGHAT and CDR2 FQNNGV. This CDR3 comprises 15 residues. DNA of the CDR3: TGTGCCAGCAGCCTCCGGGACTTTCCCTACAATGAGCAGTTCTTC. Its translation: CASSLRDFPYNEQFF.

The gene calls are TRBV2 and TRBJ1-3; D might be TRBD1 (6 bases). The CDR3 length is 15 residues. V gave up 3 bases and J gave up 0 bases, with 9 bases separating them. Germline values: CDR1 SNHLY, CDR2 FYNNEI. Here the CDR3 DNA reads TGTGCCAGCAGTGAGGGGGCCGGCTCTGGAAACACCATATATTTT. Translating gives CASSEGAGSGNTIYF.

The CDR3 here is CASSLATGGYEQYF. The CDR3 DNA is TGTGCCAGCAGTCTAGCGACAGGGGGCTACGAGCAGTACTTC. The gene calls are TRBV27 and TRBJ2-7; 9 bases fit TRBD1. The ends lost 5 bases at V and 3 bases at J; junction bases unmatched: 5. Looked up from germline, CDR1 is MNHEY and CDR2 is SMNVEV (reference sequence). The CDR3 extends over 14 amino acids.

The sample holds one count of this clone. This rearrangement joins TRBV5-1 to TRBJ2-3; no firm D call. Per the germline V gene, CDR1 is SGHRS and CDR2 is YFSETQ. V was trimmed by 4 bases and J by 3 bases, leaving 3 bases between them. This CDR3 is built from 11 residues. CDR3 coding DNA: TGCGCCAGCAGCCAAACAGATACGCAGTATTTT. Translating it yields CASSQTDTQYF.

The rearrangement links TRBV6-5 to TRBJ2-6; 8 nucleotides agree with TRBD1. CDR1 and CDR2 (germline): MNHEY, SVGAGI. Unmatched junction bases numbered 1, after V lost 6 bases and J lost 0 bases. CDR3 length equals 15 residues. CDR3 protein: CASRGTGSGANVLTF. CDR3 in DNA: TGTGCCAGCAGAGGGACAGGCTCTGGGGCCAACGTCCTGACTTTC.

The chain carries TRBV2 and TRBJ2-7, with 10 bases that match TRBD2. CDR1 and CDR2 (germline): SNHLY, FYNNEI. The CDR3 consists of 14 residues. V trimming: 3 bases; J trimming: 2 bases; junction bases outside the gene matches: 1. The CDR3: CASSDGTSAYEQYF. DNA for the CDR3: TGTGCCAGCAGTGATGGGACTAGCGCCTACGAGCAGTACTTC.

V gene TRBV7-9 combines with J gene TRBJ1-4, with D unclear. Germline CDR1 SEHNR, CDR2 FQNEAQ (reference sequence). There are 19 residues in the CDR3. V lost 1 base and J lost 8, with 26 bases in between. The CDR3 loop is CASSLVVPRKPTNLEKLFF. DNA of the CDR3: TGTGCCAGCAGCTTAGTTGTCCCTAGGAAACCTACGAACCTCGAAAAACTGTTTTTT.

This chain connects TRBV10-2 to TRBJ1-4, with D perhaps TRBD1 (5 bases). The ends were cut back, 6 bases at V and 1 base at J, with 9 bases in the middle. Germline lookup yields CDR1 WSHSY and CDR2 SAAADI. This CDR3 region has 14 residues. Here the CDR3 DNA reads TGCGCCAGCAGGGAGAGGGGAACTAATGAAAAACTGTTTTTT. It specifies CASRERGTNEKLFF.

The CDR3 DNA reads TGTGCCAGCAGCTTAGTTAGGACGACTCCTAGCAGCTATGGCTACACCTTC. It encodes CASSLVRTTPSSYGYTF. The chain uses TRBV7-2 and TRBJ1-2; no definite D call. Germline V gene data show CDR1 as SGHTA and CDR2 as FQGNSA. The CDR3 sequence is 17 residues long. Between the trimmed V and J ends, which lost 1 base and 4 bases, there was a span of 19 bases.

The chain carries TRBV28 and TRBJ1-2; D call uncertain. V was shortened by 9 bases and J by 2 bases, with 22 bases between the two germline ends. The CDR3 totals 16 residues. CDR1 is MDHEN, CDR2 SYDVKM, per germline. The CDR3 DNA is TGTGCCAGTCGCCCCCCCCCTCCAGATGCCAACTATGGCTACACCTTC. Its protein is CASRPPPPDANYGYTF.

The chain links TRBV18 to TRBJ2-3; possible D gene TRBD1, 5 bases. The CDR3 extends over 16 amino acids. Trimming shortened V by 4 bases and J by 0 bases, and 14 bases separated the two germline ends. Germline CDR1 reads KGHSH; CDR2 reads LQKENI. CDR3 coding DNA: TGTGCCAGCTCACGAGAACCAGGGCCTAGCACAGATACGCAGTATTTT. Amino acid sequence: CASSREPGPSTDTQYF.

The V gene is TRBV14, the J gene TRBJ1-2, with 7 bases aligning to TRBD1. The CDR3 consists of 15 residues. V lost 0 bases, J lost 7 bases, and 8 bases stayed unmatched. CDR1 and CDR2 from the germline V gene are SGHDN and FVKESK. This chain's CDR3 is CASSQDLRGRSGYTF. The CDR3 DNA is TGTGCCAGCAGCCAAGATCTCAGGGGGAGAAGTGGCTACACCTTC.

The V gene is TRBV6-4, the J gene TRBJ2-1; TRBD2 matches at 13 bases. The CDR3 is 15 amino acids. Looked up from germline, CDR1 is MRHNA and CDR2 is SNTAGT. V was clipped by 3 bases and J by 9 bases; unmatched bases: 5. The CDR3 reads CASSETSGRASEQFF. The CDR3 DNA is TGTGCCAGCAGTGAAACTAGCGGGAGGGCAAGTGAGCAGTTCTTC.

On this clone: At one end the junction does not follow the germline gene, possibly because of a read error. This sequence joins TRBV5-4 and TRBJ2-7; tentatively, D is TRBD2 (5 bases). The CDR3 is made up of 15 amino acids. Germline-derived CDR1 and CDR2 are SGHNT and YYREEE (reference sequence). In nucleotides, the CDR3 is TGTGCCAGCAGCTTCTATGTGGGAGCCTCCCACGAGCAGTACTTC. Its protein product is CASSFYVGASHEQYF.

The chain uses TRBV27 and TRBJ1-2; 9 positions match TRBD1. Germline lookup yields CDR1 MNHEY and CDR2 SMNVEV (reference sequence). V lost 3 bases, J lost 6 bases, and 5 bases stayed unmatched. This CDR3 is built from 14 residues. The CDR3: CASSLGTGINGYTF. Here the CDR3 DNA reads TGTGCCAGCAGTTTGGGGACAGGGATCAATGGCTACACCTTC.

The chain joins TRBV4-3 to TRBJ2-4; 13 positions match TRBD2. The CDR3 runs to 19 residues. With V trimmed by 3 bases and J by 1 base, 9 bases remained unmatched. The germline gives CDR1 LGHNA, CDR2 YSLEER. CDR3 bases: TGCGCCAGCAGCCAGGAGAGACTAGCGGGAGGACTTGCCAAAAACATTCAGTACTTC. Protein product: CASSQERLAGGLAKNIQYF.

The chain couples TRBV7-3 to TRBJ2-1, with 13 bases lining up with TRBD2. This CDR3 has 16 amino acids. Germline V gene sequence: CDR1 SGHTA, CDR2 FQGTGA. Trimming removed 2 bases from V and 5 bases from J; junction bases left unmatched: 3. The CDR3 region has the DNA TGTGCCAGCAGCTTACTCGGGACTAGCGGGGACAATGAGCAGTTCTTC. Translation gives CASSLLGTSGDNEQFF.

In nucleotides, the CDR3 is TGTGCCAGCAGTTTTCTGGGGACTAGCGGCGCCTACGAGCAGTACTTC. It translates to CASSFLGTSGAYEQYF. This chain joins TRBV28 and TRBJ2-7; 11 bases agree with TRBD2. V was pared by 3 bases and J by 2 bases, with 6 bases of the junction left unmatched. The germline CDR1 and CDR2 sequences are MDHEN and SYDVKM. There are 16 residues in the CDR3.